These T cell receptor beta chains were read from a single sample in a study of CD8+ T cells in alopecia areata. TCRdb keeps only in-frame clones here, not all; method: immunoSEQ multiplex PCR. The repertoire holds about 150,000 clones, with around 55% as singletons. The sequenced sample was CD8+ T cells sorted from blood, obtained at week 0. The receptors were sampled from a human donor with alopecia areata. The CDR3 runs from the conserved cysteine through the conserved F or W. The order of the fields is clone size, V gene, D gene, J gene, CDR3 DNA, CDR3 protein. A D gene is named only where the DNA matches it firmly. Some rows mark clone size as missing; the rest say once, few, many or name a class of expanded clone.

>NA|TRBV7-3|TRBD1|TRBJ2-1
TGTGCCAGCAGCTTATGGACGGTGAGGGGGCACTACAATGAGCAGTTCTTC
CASSLWTVRGHYNEQFF
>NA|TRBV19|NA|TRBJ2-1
TGTGCCAGTAGTATAGATCTTGAGGACAAACAGTTCTTC
CASSIDLEDKQFF
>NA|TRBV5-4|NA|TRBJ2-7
TGTGCCAGCAGCTTGTTAGGAGATACCTACGAGCAGTACTTC
CASSLLGDTYEQYF
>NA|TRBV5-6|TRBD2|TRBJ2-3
TGTGCCAGCAGCTTGGCCAGGGCTAGCGGTTACACAGATACGCAGTATTTT
CASSLARASGYTDTQYF
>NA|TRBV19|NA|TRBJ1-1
TGTGCCAGCCGAAGGGGCGTGGGCCCCTTAATGAACACTGAAGCTTTCTTT
CASRRGVGPLMNTEAFF
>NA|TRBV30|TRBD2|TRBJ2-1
TGTGCCTGGAGTGTACCTAGCGGGGCTTCCTACAATGAGCAGTTCTTC
CAWSVPSGASYNEQFF
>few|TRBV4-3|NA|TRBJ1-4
TGCGCCAGCAGCCAAGGGCCAACTAATGAAAAACTGTTTTTT
CASSQGPTNEKLFF
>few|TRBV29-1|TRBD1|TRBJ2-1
TGCAGCGCGTACGGGACAGGGCGTGATGAGCAGTTCTTC
CSAYGTGRDEQFF
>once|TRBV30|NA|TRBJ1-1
TGTGCCTGGAGTGTCGGGGGGGTCACTGAAGCTTTCTTT
CAWSVGGVTEAFF
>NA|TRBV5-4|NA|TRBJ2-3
TGTGCCAGCAGCTTTTGGGGGGGCCTCGCAGATACGCAGTATTTT
CASSFWGGLADTQYF
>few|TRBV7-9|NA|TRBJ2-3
TGTGCCAGCAGCCACCCGATGGAAGATACGCAGTATTTT
CASSHPMEDTQYF
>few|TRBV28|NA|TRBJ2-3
TGTGCCAGCAGCCTTGAGAAAAAGATGGCCGATACGCAGTATTTT
CASSLEKKMADTQYF
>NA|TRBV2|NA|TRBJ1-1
TGTGCCACCAGGGGAGGGAGCACTGAAGCTTTCTTT
CATRGGSTEAFF
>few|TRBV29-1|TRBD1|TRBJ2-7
TGCAGCGTTGGGAGTTATGGTATGGGGACAGGAGTCTACGAGCAGTACTTC
CSVGSYGMGTGVYEQYF
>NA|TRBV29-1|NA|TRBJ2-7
TGCAGCGTTGAGGGGACGGAGGACTACGAGCAGTACTTC
CSVEGTEDYEQYF
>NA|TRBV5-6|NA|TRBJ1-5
TGTGCCAGCAGCTTGGGAGTCAATCAGCCCCAGCATTTT
CASSLGVNQPQHF
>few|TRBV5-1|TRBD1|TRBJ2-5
TGCGCCAGCAGCTTGTGGACAGGGTTCCAAGAGACCCAGTACTTC
CASSLWTGFQETQYF
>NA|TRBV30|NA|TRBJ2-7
TGTGCCCGGAGTGAGGGCAGGGGATCCGAGCAGTACTTC
CARSEGRGSEQYF
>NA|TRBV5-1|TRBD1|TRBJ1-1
TGCGCCAGCAGCGATCAGGGGGCTCCGAACACTGAAGCTTTCTTT
CASSDQGAPNTEAFF
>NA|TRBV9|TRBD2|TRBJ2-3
TGTGCCAGCAGCTCAACTTCTAGCGGGGGGACAGATACGCAGTATTTT
CASSSTSSGGTDTQYF